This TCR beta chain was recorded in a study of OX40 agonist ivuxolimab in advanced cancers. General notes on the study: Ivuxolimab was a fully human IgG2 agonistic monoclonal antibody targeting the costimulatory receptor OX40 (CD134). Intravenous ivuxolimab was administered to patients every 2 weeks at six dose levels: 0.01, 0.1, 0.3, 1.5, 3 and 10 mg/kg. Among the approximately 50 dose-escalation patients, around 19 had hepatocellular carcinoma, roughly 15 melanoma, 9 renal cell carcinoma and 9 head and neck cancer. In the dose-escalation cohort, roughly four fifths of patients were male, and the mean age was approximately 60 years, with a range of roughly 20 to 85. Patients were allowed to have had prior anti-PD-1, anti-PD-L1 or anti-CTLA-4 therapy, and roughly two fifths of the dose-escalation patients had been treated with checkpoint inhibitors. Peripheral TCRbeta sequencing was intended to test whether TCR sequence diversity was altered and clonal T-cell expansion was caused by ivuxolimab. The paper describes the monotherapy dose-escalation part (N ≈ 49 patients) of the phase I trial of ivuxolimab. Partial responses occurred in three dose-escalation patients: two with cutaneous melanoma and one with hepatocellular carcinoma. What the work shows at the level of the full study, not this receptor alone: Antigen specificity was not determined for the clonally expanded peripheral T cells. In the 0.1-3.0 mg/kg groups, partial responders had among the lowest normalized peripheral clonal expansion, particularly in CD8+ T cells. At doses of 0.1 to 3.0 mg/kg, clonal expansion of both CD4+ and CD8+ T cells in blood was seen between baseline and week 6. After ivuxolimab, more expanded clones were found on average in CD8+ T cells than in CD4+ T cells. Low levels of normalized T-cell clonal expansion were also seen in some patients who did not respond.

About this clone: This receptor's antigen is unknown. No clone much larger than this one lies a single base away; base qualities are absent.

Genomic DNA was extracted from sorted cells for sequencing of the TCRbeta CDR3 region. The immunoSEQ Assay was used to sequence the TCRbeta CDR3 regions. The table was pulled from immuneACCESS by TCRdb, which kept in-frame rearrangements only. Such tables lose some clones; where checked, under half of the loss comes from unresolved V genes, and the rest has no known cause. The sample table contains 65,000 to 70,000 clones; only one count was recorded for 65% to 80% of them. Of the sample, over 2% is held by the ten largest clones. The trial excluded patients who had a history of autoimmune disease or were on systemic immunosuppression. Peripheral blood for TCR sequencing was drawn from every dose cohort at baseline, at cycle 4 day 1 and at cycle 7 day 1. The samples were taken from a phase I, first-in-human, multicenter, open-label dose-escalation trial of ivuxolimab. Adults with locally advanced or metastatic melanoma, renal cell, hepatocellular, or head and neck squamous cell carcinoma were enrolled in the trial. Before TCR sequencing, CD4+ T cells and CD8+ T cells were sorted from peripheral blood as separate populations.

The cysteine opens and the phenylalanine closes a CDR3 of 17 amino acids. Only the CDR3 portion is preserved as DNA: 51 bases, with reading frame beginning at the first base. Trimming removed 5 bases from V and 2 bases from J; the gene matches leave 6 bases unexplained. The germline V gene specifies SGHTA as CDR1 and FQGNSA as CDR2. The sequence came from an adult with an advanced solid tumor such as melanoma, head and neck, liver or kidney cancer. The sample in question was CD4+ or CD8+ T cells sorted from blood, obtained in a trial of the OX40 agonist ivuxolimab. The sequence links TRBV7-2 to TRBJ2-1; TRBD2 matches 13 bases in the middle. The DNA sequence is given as TGTGCCAGCAGCATCTCCGGGACTAGCGGGGCCTACAATGAGCAGTTCTTC. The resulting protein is CASSISGTSGAYNEQFF.